The 14 T cell receptor beta chains reported below all come from one sample, sequenced in a study of Ad26.COV2.S vaccination and SARS-CoV-2 variants. The protocol was immunoSEQ multiplex PCR, while the TCRdb copy is restricted to in-frame clones and leaves out a portion. The sample has about 370,000 clones, approximately 91% seen once. Treatment defined: around 19 received Ad26.COV2.S at low or high dose, single or two shots; a few received placebo; per-sample allocation not given. It was on day 63 after the first vaccine or placebo injection that samples were taken. Sample: peripheral blood, taken in a trial of Ad26.COV2.S vaccine versus placebo. These receptors all come from a person aged 18 to 65 who received the Ad26.COV2.S COVID-19 vaccine or a placebo.

This chain joins TRBV6-5 and TRBJ1-1; 7 bases match TRBD1. J gave up 0 bases and V 5 bases, and 6 bases lay outside the gene matches. CDR3 length: 15 amino acids. Germline V gene data show CDR1 as MNHEY and CDR2 as SVGAGI. Here the CDR3 reads CASSPTGALNTEAFF. CDR3 sequence (DNA): TGTGCCAGCAGTCCTACAGGGGCATTGAACACTGAAGCTTTCTTT.

CDR3 nucleotide sequence: TGTGCCAGTAGTGTTGGGGGGCCCACCTACAATGAGCAGTTCTTC. Amino acid sequence: CASSVGGPTYNEQFF. The chain uses TRBV19 and TRBJ2-1; possibly TRBD1 or TRBD2 for D (6 bases each). The germline gives CDR1 LNHDA, CDR2 SQIVND (reference sequence). Deletions cut 5 bases from V and 2 bases from J, with 13 bases between. The CDR3 totals 15 residues.

V is TRBV24-1 and J is TRBJ1-2, with 8 nucleotides matching TRBD1. The CDR3 is 14 residues long. Germline CDR1 reads KGHDR; CDR2 reads SFDVKD. With 3 bases clipped from V and 8 bases from J, the junction kept 7 bases outside the gene matches. The CDR3 DNA follows: TGTGCCACCAGTGATCCCCGGACAGGGACGGGCTACACCTTC. Its translation is CATSDPRTGTGYTF.

This chain connects TRBV7-2 to TRBJ1-1; D is unresolved. Deletions cut 3 bases from V and 0 bases from J, with 5 bases between. The CDR3 consists of 13 residues. Germline lookup yields CDR1 SGHTA and CDR2 FQGNSA. Here the CDR3 reads CASSFSLNTEAFF. CDR3 DNA: TGTGCCAGCAGCTTCTCCCTGAACACTGAAGCTTTCTTT.

There are a few counts of this clone. V usage is TRBV6-5 and J usage is TRBJ1-1; D not certain. Trimming cost V 4 bases and J 0 bases, with 9 bases left between them. Per germline, CDR1 MNHEY and CDR2 SVGAGI. This CDR3 has 14 amino acids. As DNA, the CDR3 is TGTGCCAGCAGTTCCCCCGACATGAACACTGAAGCTTTCTTT. Amino acids: CASSSPDMNTEAFF.

There are a few counts of this clone. The chain carries TRBV19 and TRBJ2-2; no reliable D call. The germline gives CDR1 LNHDA, CDR2 SQIVND (reference sequence). V was clipped by 5 bases and J by 8 bases, with 18 bases between them. The CDR3 has 15 residues. CDR3 sequence: CASSRHDPSWGELFF. CDR3 DNA: TGTGCCAGTAGTCGTCATGACCCTTCCTGGGGGGAGCTGTTTTTT. Full variable domain (rest looked up from reference TRBV19 and TRBJ2-2): DGGITQSPKYLFRKEGQNVTLSCEQNLNHDAMYWYRQDPGQGLRLIYYSQIVNDFQKGDIAEGYSVSREKKESFPLTVTSAQKNPTAFYLCASSRHDPSWGELFFGEGSRLTVL.

The V call is TRBV7-8, the J call TRBJ1-1; D not certain. Germline loops: CDR1 SGHVS, CDR2 FQNEAQ. The ends were cut back, 5 bases at V and 1 base at J, with 8 bases in the middle. This CDR3 comprises 13 residues. The CDR3 protein is CASSQPKNTEAFF. CDR3 bases: TGTGCCAGCAGCCAACCCAAGAACACTGAAGCTTTCTTT.

The CDR3 DNA is TGTGCCTGGAGATACAGGGATTCACCCCTCCACTTT. Encoded protein: CAWRYRDSPLHF. The rearrangement links TRBV30 to TRBJ1-6, with D possibly matching TRBD1 (6 bases). The CDR3 is made up of 12 amino acids. Germline CDR1 reads GTSNPN; CDR2 reads SVGIG (reference sequence). V was shortened by 3 bases and J by 8 bases, with 8 bases between the two germline ends.

On this clone itself: At the DNA level, this CDR3 is encoded by other sequences in the same sample as well. The chain uses TRBV6-6 and TRBJ2-7; D not certain. The CDR3 is 13 residues long. V lost 2 bases and J 3 bases, leaving 8 bases between the germline ends. Per the germline V gene, CDR1 is MNHNY and CDR2 is SVGAGI (reference sequence). CDR3 protein: CASSYPGSYEQYF. Here the CDR3 DNA reads TGTGCCAGCAGTTACCCCGGCAGCTACGAGCAGTACTTC.

The chain combines TRBV4-3 with TRBJ2-5, with D unresolved. This CDR3 has 13 amino acids. Trimming left V 1 base short and J 4 bases short, with 7 bases between. CDR1 is LGHNA and CDR2 is YSLEER in the germline V gene. The CDR3 region is CASSQVLRETQYF. The DNA of the CDR3 is TGCGCCAGCAGCCAAGTCTTACGAGAGACCCAGTACTTC.

This chain uses TRBV7-9 with TRBJ1-2; tentative D call: TRBD1 (5 bases). With 4 bases removed from V and 3 bases from J, the gap between germline ends came to 12 bases. CDR3 length: 14 residues. The germline CDR1 and CDR2 sequences are SEHNR and FQNEAQ (reference sequence). The CDR3 sequence: CASSSIREDYGYTF. The CDR3 region has the DNA TGTGCCAGCAGCTCCATCAGGGAGGACTATGGCTACACCTTC.

The J gene is TRBJ1-4, the V gene TRBV2; 7 bases are a match to TRBD1. Germline lookup yields CDR1 SNHLY and CDR2 FYNNEI. The V segment lost 4 bases and the J segment 5 bases; nucleotides outside the gene matches: 4. CDR3 length: 14 amino acids. CDR3 coding DNA: TGTGCCAGCAGTGTACAGGGGAGAAATGAAAAACTGTTTTTT. This sequence encodes CASSVQGRNEKLFF.

The J gene is TRBJ2-4, the V gene TRBV29-1, with TRBD2 identical over 7 bases. From germline, CDR1 is SQVTM and CDR2 ANQGSEA. The CDR3 is made up of 16 amino acids. The junction had 11 bases not matched to a gene; V was cut back by 6 bases and J by 0 bases. The CDR3 bases are TGCAGCGTCCCCGAGGGCGGGGGATTAGCCAAAAACATTCAGTACTTC. Its translation is CSVPEGGGLAKNIQYF.

The genes are TRBV2 and TRBJ2-7, with D possibly being TRBD1 or TRBD2 (5 bases each). V lost 5 bases to trimming and J lost 3 bases, with 14 bases between them. The CDR3 totals 14 residues. Germline values: CDR1 SNHLY, CDR2 FYNNEI. The CDR3: CASSPPGRNYEQYF. The CDR3 region has the DNA TGTGCCAGCAGTCCCCCGGGACGCAACTACGAGCAGTACTTC.